This T cell receptor (beta chain) was sequenced for a study of a mutant IDH1 vaccine in newly diagnosed glioma. The time point denotes: week 47, end of study. It was 300 ug of mutant IDH1 20-mer peptide that made up each vaccine dose, given with topical imiquimod. Each patient was administered eight vaccinations, scheduled in weeks 1, 3, 5, 7, 11, 15, 19 and 23. In the case of this clone: Its target is unknown.

Trimming pared 4 bases from V and 6 bases from J, leaving 13 bases between. Per germline, CDR1 SGHKS and CDR2 YYEKEE (reference sequence). CDR3 length: 14 amino acids. Generated by immunoSEQ multiplex PCR, the TCRdb table keeps only in-frame clones and is missing some. This sample has more than 30,000 clones, with roughly nine tenths found just once. The sequence derives from a middle-aged man with glioma. The V call is TRBV5-5, the J call TRBJ1-4; a possible D gene is TRBD1 (6 bases). The sequencing here drew on PBMCs, taken from a glioma patient whose treatment included an IDH1 peptide vaccine. The chain's CDR3 is CASSSDRRDEKLFF. CDR3 sequence (DNA): TGTGCCAGCAGCAGTGACAGGAGGGATGAAAAACTGTTTTTT.